This entry features one T cell receptor (beta chain) sequence. Its target is unknown. CD45RO-negative cells were positively selected for CCR7, leaving out terminally differentiated effector memory CD45RA+ cells. Original handling: Filtering differed for immunoSEQ, which gave only junction sequences without quality scores. Repertoires were generated with immunoSEQ multiplex PCR, while TCRdb's copy carries only in-frame clones and drops some. V and J calls and clone size are given by that table; D and trimming were obtained from the DNA. The sample holds about 2,200,000 clones, about 93% seen once. This record belongs to a study of shared clonotypes between healthy human individuals. As for the study in general: Plates per donor: three CD4 naive, three CD4 memory, two CD8 naive, one CD8 memory.

Germline assignment: CDR1 SGHTA and CDR2 FQGTGA. The trim removed 6 bases at V and 6 bases at J, leaving 7 bases unmatched. The CDR3 contains 16 residues. Study-level points and caveats: Incompleteness in sorted-subset sequencing, despite large depth, was shown by rarefaction.

The receptor comes from a man younger than 30 in good health. Some clones in this sample may be carry-over from other donors' samples. The chain recombines TRBV7-3 with TRBJ2-2; 13 positions match TRBD2. Sample: naive CD8+ T cells from PBMCs. The CDR3 here is CASRLAGGPFSGELFF. CDR3 nucleotides: TGTGCCAGCAGACTAGCGGGAGGGCCGTTTTCCGGGGAGCTGTTTTTT. Supplemented by reference TRBV7-3 and TRBJ2-2, the full variable domain reads GAGVSQTPSNKVTEKGKYVELRCDPISGHTALYWYRQSLGQGPEFLIYFQGTGAADDSGLPNDRFFAVRPEGSVSTLKIQRTERGDSAVYLCASRLAGGPFSGELFFGEGSRLTVL.